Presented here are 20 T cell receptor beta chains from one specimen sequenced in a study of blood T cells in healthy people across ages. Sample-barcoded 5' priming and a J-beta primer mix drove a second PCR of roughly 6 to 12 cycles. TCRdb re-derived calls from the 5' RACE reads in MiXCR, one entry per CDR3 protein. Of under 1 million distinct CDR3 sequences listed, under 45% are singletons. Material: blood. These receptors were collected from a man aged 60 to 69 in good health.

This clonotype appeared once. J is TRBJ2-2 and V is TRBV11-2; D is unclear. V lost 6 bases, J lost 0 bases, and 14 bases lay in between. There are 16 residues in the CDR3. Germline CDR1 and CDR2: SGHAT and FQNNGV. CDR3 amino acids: CASRKGSGANTGELFF. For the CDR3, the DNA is TGTGCCAGCAGAAAAGGCAGTGGCGCGAACACCGGGGAGCTGTTTTTT.

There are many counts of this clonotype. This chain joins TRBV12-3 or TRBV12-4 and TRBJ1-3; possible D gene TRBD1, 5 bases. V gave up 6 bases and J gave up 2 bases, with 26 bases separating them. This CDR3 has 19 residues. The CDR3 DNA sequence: TGTGCCAGCAGCCGAGGGGCAGGGCAATTATTCGTTCCTGGAAACACCATATATTTT. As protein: CASSRGAGQLFVPGNTIYF.

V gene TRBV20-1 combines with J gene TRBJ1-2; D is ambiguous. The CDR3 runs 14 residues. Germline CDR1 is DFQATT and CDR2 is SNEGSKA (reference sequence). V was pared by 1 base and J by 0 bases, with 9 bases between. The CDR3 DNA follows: TGCAGTGCTAGAGTGAGCGCCACTAACTATGGCTACACCTTC. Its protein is CSARVSATNYGYTF.

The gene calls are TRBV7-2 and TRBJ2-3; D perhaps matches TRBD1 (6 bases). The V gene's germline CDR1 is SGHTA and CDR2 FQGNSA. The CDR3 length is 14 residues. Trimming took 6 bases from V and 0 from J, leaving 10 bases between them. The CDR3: CASRDRYSTDTQYF. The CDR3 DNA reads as TGTGCCAGCAGAGACAGGTATAGCACAGATACGCAGTATTTT.

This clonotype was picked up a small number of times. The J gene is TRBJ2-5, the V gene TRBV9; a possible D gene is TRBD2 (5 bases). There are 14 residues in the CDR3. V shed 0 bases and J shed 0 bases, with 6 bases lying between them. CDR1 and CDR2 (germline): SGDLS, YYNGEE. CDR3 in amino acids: CASSVGEYQETQYF. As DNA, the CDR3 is TGTGCCAGCAGCGTAGGGGAGTACCAAGAGACCCAGTACTTC.

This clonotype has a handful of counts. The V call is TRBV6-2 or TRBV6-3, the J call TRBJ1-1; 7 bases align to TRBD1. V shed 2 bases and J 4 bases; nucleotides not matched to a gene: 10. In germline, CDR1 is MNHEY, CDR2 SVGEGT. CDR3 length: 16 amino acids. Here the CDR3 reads CASSYRGRNLVTEAFF. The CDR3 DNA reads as TGTGCCAGCAGTTACAGGGGGCGAAACCTGGTCACTGAAGCTTTCTTT.

The CDR3 region has the DNA TGTGCCAGCAGCGGGGGGACAGGGGGCAATCACAACGAGCAGTACTTC. Translating it yields CASSGGTGGNHNEQYF. V is TRBV7-9 and J is TRBJ2-7, with 12 positions matching TRBD1. The CDR3 spans 16 residues. Germline lookup yields CDR1 SEHNR and CDR2 FQNEAQ (reference sequence). With 5 bases clipped from V and 5 bases from J, the junction kept 10 bases outside the gene matches.

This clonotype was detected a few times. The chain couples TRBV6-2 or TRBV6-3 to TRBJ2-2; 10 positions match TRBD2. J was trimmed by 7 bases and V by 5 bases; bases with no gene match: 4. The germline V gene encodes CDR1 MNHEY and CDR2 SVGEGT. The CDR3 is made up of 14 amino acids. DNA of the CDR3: TGTGCCAGCAGTCCCCGACTAGCGGGCGGGGAGCTGTTTTTT. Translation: CASSPRLAGGELFF.

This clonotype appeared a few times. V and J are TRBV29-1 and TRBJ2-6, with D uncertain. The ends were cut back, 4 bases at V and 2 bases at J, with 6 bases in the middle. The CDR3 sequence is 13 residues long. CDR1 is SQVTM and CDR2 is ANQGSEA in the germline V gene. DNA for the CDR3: TGCAGCGTTGCTAACCCTGGGGCCAACGTCCTGACTTTC. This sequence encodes CSVANPGANVLTF.

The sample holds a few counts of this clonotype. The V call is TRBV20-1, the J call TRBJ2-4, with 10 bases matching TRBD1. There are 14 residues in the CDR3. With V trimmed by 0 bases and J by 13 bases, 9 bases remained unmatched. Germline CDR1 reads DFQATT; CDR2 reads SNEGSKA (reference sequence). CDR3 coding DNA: TGCAGTGCTAGAGATGGGACAGGGGTGGGGGAGCAGTACTTC. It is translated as CSARDGTGVGEQYF.

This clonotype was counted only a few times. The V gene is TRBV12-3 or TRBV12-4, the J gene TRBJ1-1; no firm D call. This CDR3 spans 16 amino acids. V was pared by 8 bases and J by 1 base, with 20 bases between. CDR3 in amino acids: CASLYGNLFQNTEAFF. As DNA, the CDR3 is TGTGCCAGCCTTTACGGGAACCTATTCCAGAACACTGAAGCTTTCTTT.

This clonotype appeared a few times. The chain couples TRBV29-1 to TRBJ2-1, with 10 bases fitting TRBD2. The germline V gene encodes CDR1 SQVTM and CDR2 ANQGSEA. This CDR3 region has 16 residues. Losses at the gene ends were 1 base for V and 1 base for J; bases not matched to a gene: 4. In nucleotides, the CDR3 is TGCAGCGTTGAAGGGGTAGCGGGGGGTTCCTACAATGAGCAGTTCTTC. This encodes CSVEGVAGGSYNEQFF.

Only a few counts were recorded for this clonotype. CDR3 bases: TGTGCCAGCAGGCCGGGACTAGAACAAGAGACCCAGTACTTC. Amino acid sequence: CASRPGLEQETQYF. V gene TRBV12-3 or TRBV12-4 combines with J gene TRBJ2-5; TRBD2 matches 8 bases. J gave up 2 bases and V 6 bases, and 5 bases lay outside the gene matches. This CDR3 spans 14 amino acids.

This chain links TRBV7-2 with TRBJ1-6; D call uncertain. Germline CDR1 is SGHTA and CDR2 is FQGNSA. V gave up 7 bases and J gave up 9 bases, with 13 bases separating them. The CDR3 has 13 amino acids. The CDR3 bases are TGTGCCAGCACCCCAATGGTGGGTTCACCCCTCCACTTT. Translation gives CASTPMVGSPLHF.

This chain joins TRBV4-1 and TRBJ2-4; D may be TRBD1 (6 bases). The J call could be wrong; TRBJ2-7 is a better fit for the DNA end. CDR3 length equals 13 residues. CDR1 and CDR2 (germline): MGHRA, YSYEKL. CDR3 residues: CASSQGAGDEQYF. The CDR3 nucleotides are TGCGCCAGCAGCCAGGGGGCAGGGGACGAGCAGTACTTC.

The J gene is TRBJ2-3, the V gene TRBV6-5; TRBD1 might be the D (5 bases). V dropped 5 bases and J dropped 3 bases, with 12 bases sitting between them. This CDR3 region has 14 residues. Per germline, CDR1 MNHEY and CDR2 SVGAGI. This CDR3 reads CASSPTRQTDTQYF. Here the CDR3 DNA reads TGTGCCAGCAGTCCCACCAGACAGACAGATACGCAGTATTTT.

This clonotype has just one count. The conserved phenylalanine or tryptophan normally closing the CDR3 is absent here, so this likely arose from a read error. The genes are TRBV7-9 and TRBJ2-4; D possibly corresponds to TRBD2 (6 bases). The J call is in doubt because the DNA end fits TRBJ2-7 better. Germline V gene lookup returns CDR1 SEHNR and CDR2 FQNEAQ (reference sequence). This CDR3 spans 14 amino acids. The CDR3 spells CASSLGGENYEQYL. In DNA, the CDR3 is TGTGCCAGCAGCTTAGGGGGGGAAAACTACGAGCAGTACTTA.

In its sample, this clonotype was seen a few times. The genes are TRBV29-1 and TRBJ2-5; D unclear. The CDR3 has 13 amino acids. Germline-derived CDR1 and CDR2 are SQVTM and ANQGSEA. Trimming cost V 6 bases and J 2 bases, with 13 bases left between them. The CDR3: CSVANTLQETQYF. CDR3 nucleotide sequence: TGCAGCGTCGCCAACACCCTTCAAGAGACCCAGTACTTC.

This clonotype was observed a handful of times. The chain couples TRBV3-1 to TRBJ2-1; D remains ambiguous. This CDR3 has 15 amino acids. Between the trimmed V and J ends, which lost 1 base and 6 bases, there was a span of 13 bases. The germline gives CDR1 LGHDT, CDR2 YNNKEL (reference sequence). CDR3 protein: CASSQVWELGNEQFF. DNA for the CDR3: TGTGCCAGCAGCCAAGTGTGGGAACTGGGCAATGAGCAGTTCTTC.

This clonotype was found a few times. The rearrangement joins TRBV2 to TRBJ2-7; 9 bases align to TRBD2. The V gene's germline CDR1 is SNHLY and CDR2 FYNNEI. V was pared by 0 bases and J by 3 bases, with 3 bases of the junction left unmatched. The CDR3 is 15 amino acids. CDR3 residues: CASSEAAGGDYEQYF. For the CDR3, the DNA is TGTGCCAGCAGTGAAGCGGCGGGGGGGGACTACGAGCAGTACTTC.